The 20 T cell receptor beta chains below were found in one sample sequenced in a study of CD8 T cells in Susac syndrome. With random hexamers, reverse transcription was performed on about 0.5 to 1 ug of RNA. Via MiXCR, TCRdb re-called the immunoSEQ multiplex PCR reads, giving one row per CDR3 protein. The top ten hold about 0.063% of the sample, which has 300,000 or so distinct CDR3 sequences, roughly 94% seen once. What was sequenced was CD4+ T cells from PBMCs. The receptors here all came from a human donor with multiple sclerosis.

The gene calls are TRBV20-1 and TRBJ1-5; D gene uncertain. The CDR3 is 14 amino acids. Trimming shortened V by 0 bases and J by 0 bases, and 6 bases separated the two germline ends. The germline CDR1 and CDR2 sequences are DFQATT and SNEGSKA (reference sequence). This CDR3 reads CSARDRVSNQPQHF. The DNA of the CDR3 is TGCAGTGCTAGAGATAGAGTTAGCAATCAGCCCCAGCATTTT.

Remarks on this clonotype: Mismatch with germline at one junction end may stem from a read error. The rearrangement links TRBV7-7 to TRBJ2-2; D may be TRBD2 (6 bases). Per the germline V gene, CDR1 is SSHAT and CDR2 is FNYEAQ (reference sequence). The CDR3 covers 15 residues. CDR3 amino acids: CASSSSDPNTGELFF. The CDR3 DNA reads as TGTGCTAGCAGCTCTAGCGACCCGAACACCGGGGAGCTGTTTTTT.

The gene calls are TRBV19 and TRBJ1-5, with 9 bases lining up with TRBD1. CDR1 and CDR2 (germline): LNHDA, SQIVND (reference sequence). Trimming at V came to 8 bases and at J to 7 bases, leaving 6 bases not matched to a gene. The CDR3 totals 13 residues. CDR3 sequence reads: CASGDRVRQPQHF. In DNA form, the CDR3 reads TGTGCCAGTGGGGACAGGGTACGACAGCCCCAGCATTTT.

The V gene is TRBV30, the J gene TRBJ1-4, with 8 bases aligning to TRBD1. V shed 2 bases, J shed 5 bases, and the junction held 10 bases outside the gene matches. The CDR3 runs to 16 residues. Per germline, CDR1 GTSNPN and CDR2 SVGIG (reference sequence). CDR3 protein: CAWSPQDRGRNEKLFF. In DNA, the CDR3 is TGTGCCTGGAGTCCACAAGACAGGGGACGAAATGAAAAACTGTTTTTT.

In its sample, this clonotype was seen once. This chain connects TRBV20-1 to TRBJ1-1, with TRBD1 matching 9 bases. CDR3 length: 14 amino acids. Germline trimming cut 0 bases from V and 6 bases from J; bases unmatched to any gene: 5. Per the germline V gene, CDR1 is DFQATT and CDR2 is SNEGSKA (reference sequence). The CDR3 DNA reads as TGCAGTGCTAGAGATCAGGACAGGGGAGCTGAAGCTTTCTTT. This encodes CSARDQDRGAEAFF.

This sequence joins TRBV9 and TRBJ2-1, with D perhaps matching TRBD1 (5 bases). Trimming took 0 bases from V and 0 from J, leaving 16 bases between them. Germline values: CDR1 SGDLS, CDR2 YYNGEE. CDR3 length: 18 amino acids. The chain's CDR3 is CASSVVLLPRGSYNEQFF. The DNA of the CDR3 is TGTGCCAGCAGCGTAGTGTTACTGCCAAGGGGCTCCTACAATGAGCAGTTCTTC.

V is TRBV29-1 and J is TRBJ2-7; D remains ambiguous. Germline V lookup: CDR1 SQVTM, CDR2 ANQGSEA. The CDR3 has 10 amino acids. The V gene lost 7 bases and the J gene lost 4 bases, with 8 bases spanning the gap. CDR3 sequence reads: CSATWYEQYF. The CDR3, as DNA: TGCAGCGCCACATGGTACGAGCAGTACTTC.

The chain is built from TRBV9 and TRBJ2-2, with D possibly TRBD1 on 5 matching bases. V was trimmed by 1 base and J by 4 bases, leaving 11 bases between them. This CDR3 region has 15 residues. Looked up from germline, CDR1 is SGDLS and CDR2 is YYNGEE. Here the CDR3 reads CASSVQDRTTGELFF. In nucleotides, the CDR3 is TGTGCCAGCAGCGTACAAGACAGAACCACCGGGGAGCTGTTTTTT.

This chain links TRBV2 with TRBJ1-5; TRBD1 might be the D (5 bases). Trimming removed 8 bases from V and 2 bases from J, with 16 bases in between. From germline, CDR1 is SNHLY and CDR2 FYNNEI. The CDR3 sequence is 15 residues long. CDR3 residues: CASQQGSSGNQPQHF. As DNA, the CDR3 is TGTGCCAGCCAGCAGGGCTCGTCGGGCAATCAGCCCCAGCATTTT. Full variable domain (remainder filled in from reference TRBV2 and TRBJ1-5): EPEVTQTPSHQVTQMGQEVILRCVPISNHLYFYWYRQILGQKVEFLVSFYNNEISEKSEIFDDQFSVERPDGSNFTLKIRSTKLEDSAMYFCASQQGSSGNQPQHFGDGTRLSIL.

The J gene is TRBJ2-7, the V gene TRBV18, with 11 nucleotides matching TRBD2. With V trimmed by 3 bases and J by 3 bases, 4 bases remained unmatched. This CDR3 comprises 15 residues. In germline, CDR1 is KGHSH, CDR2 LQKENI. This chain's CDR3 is CASSPRLAGLYEQYF. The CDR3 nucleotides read TGTGCCAGCTCACCCAGACTAGCGGGACTCTACGAGCAGTACTTC.

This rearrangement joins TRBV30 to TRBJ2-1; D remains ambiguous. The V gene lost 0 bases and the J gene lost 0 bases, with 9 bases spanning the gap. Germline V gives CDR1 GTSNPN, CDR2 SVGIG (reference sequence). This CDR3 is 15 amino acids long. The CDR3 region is CAWSVFTSSYNEQFF. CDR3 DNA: TGTGCCTGGAGTGTATTCACTTCCTCCTACAATGAGCAGTTCTTC.

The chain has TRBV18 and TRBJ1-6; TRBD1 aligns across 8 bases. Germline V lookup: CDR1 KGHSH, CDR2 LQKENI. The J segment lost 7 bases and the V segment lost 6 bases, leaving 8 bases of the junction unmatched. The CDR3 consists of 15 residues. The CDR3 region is CASSTTGDKNSPLHF. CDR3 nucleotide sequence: TGTGCCAGCTCTACGACAGGGGACAAAAATTCACCCCTCCACTTT.

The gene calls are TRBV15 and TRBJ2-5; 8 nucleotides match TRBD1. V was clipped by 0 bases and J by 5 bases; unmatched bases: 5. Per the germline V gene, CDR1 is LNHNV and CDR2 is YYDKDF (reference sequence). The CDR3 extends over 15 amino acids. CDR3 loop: CATSRDFNRGETQYF. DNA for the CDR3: TGTGCCACCAGCAGAGATTTTAACAGGGGGGAGACCCAGTACTTC.

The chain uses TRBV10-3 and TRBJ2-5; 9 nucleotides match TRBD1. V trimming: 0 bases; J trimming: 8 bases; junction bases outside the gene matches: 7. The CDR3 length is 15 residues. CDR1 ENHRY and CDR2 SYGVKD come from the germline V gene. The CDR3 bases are TGTGCCATCAGTGAGTCGGGACAGGGACCGGGTACCCAGTACTTC. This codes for CAISESGQGPGTQYF.

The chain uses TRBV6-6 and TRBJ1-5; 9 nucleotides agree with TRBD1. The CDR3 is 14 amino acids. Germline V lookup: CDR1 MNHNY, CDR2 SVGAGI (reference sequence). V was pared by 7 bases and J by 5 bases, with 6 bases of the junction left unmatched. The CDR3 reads CASNLDRGDQPQHF. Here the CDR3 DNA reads TGTGCCAGCAACCTTGACAGGGGGGATCAGCCCCAGCATTTT.

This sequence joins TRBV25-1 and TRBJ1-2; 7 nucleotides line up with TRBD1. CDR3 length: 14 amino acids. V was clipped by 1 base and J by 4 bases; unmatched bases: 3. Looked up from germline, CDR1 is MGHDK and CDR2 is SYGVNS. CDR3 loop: CASSELGTAYGYTF. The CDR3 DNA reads TGTGCCAGCAGTGAATTAGGGACAGCCTATGGCTACACCTTC.

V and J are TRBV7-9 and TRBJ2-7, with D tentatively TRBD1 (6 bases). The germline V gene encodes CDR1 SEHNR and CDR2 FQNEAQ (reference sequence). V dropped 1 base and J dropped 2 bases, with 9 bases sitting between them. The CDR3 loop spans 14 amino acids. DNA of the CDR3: TGTGCCAGCAGCTTAGGTACAGGGACCTACGAGCAGTACTTC. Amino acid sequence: CASSLGTGTYEQYF.

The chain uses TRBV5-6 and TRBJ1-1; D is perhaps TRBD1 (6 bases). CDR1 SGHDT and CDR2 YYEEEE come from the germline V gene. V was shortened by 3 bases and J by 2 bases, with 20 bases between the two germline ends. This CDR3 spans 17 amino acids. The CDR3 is CASSSDLTGGYNTEAFF. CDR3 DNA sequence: TGTGCCAGCAGCTCGGACTTGACAGGAGGATACAACACTGAAGCTTTCTTT.

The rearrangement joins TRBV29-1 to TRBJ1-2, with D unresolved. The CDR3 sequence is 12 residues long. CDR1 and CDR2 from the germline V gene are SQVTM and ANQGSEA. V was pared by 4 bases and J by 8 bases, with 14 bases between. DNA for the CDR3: TGCAGCGTTGCTACAGCTCTGGGCGGCTACACCTTC. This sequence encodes CSVATALGGYTF.

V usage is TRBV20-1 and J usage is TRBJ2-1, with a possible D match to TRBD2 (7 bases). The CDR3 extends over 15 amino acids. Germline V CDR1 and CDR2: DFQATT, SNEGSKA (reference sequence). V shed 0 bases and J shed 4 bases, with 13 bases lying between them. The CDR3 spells CSARDPGGPYNEQFF. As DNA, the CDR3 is TGCAGTGCTAGAGATCCCGGGGGGCCGTACAATGAGCAGTTCTTC.